The present T cell receptor (beta chain) was sequenced within a study of regulatory T cells in long-lasting Graves disease. Libraries of TCR beta came from iRepertoire HTBI primers plus Arm-PCR of CDR3 regions. Each CDR3 protein is one row after TCRdb ran MiXCR on the multiplex PCR reads. The sample lists hundreds of thousands of distinct CDR3 sequences; roughly a sixth were seen once. Germline values: CDR1 LNHDA, CDR2 SQIVND (reference sequence). The CDR3 has 14 amino acids. J gave up 2 bases and V 7 bases, and 4 bases lay outside the gene matches. Sample time point: newly diagnosed GD, antithyroid drugs for less than 3 months. Following extraction of RNA from PBMCs, that RNA was used to make the TCR library. This clonotype was counted many times. These data were also filed under a second study, of T cells in Graves' hyperthyroidism and ophthalmopathy. This second study notes: Patients were excluded for uncontrolled infection, other autoimmune disease, pregnancy or lactation. Orbital computed tomography, thyroid ultrasound, serum thyroxine and TRAb, and clinical symptoms together informed the diagnoses. Appearing also in blood were most of the thyroid clonotypes expanded above 0.001.

The sample was peripheral blood mononuclear cells (PBMCs), taken at new diagnosis, from a patient treated with antithyroid drugs. The V gene is TRBV19, the J gene TRBJ1-2; 10 bases match TRBD1. The receptor was isolated from a woman aged 40-65 years with Graves disease. CDR3 DNA sequence: TGTGCCAGTAAGAGACAGGGGGCGAACTATGGCTACACCTTC. Translation: CASKRQGANYGYTF.